The clone carrying this T cell receptor (beta chain) has just a few counts. Its target is not known. Relative to the germline gene, one junction end is altered; a read error may explain this. These data come from a study of post-analysis software for immune sequencing data. Study-level points and caveats: The five TRBV segments detected at higher frequency in patients than in controls included TRBV5-6, TRBV5-1 and TRBV20-1.

The CDR3 consists of 12 residues. The germline gives CDR1 SGHRS, CDR2 YFSETQ. Each TCR beta cDNA library carried unique molecular identifiers. Each CDR3 protein gets one entry after TCRdb re-called the PCR reads with MiXCR. The data hold about half a million distinct CDR3 sequences, with 30% to 40% observed a single time. The sequencing sample was made of blood. The source is a girl aged 2-17 years with multiple sclerosis. The chain carries TRBV5-1 and TRBJ1-1; D remains unclear. Here the CDR3 DNA reads TGTGCCAGCAGCTTAGTGGGCACTGAAGCTTTCTTT. Protein product: CASSLVGTEAFF.